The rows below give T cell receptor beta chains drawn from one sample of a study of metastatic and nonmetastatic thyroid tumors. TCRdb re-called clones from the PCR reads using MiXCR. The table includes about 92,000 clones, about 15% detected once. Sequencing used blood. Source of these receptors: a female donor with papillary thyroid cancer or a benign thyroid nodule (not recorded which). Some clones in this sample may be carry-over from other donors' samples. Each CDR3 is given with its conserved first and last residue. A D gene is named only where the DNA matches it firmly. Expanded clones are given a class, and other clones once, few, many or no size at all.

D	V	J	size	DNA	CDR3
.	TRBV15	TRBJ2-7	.	TGTGTCACCAGCAATCCGACAGGCAATCCCTACGAGCAGTACTTC	CVTSNPTGNPYEQYF
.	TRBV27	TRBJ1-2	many	TGTGCCAGCAGTACTTTCGGGCCACGCTATGGCTACACCTTC	CASSTFGPRYGYTF
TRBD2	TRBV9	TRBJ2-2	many	TGTGCCAGCAGCGGACTAGCGGGGAGGGCCGGGGAGCTGTTTTTT	CASSGLAGRAGELFF
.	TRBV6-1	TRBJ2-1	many	TGTGCCAGCAGCCGATCCCGGGACATCATCCATGAGCAGTTCTTC	CASSRSRDIIHEQFF
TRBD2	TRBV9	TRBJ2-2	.	TGTGCCAGCAACTTAGCGGGGACACCCACCGGGGAGCTGTTTTTC	CASNLAGTPTGELFF
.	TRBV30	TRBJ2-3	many	TGTGCCTGGACGGGGACAGATACGCAGTATTTT	CAWTGTDTQYF
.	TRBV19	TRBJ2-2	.	TGTGCCAGTAGTTGGACCGGGGAGCTGTTTTTC	CASSWTGELFF
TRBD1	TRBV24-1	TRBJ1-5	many	TGTGCCACCAGTGATCGCCCGGACAGGACCAATCAGCCCCAGCATTTT	CATSDRPDRTNQPQHF
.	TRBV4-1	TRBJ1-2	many	TGCGCCAGCAGCCAAGATGAGGGGACCCTCTATGGCTACACCTTC	CASSQDEGTLYGYTF
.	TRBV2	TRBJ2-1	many	TGTGCCAGCTATTTTCCGGTGACCTACAATGAGCAGTTCTTC	CASYFPVTYNEQFF
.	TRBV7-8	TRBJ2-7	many	TGTGCCAGCATGGCTAGCCCGTCCTACGAGCAGTACTTC	CASMASPSYEQYF
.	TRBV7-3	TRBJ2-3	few	TGTGCCAGCAGCTTATGGGGCGGCACAGATACGCAGTATTTT	CASSLWGGTDTQYF
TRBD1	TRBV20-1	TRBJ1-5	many	TGCAGTGCTAAATTAACAGGGGGAGGCAATCAGCCCCAGCATTTT	CSAKLTGGGNQPQHF
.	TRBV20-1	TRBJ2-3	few	TGCAGTGCTGGGAGGTGGGACACAGATACGCAGTATTTT	CSAGRWDTDTQYF
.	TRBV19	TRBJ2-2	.	TGTGCCAGTAGCGGTACATTAGCAACCGGGGAGCTGTTTTTT	CASSGTLATGELFF
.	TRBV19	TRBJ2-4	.	TGTGCCAGTAGTATAGGGAGCCTCAGGGACATTCAGTACTTC	CASSIGSLRDIQYF
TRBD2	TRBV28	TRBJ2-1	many	TGTGCCAGTCGGGGGGGACTTTACAATGAGCAGTTCTTC	CASRGGLYNEQFF
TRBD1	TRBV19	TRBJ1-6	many	TGTGCCAGTAGTCGGACAGGGGGCGCTAGGTTCACCTATAATTCACCCCTCCACTTT	CASSRTGGARFTYNSPLHF
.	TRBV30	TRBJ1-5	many	TGTGCCTGGAGTGTACAGGGTTGGCAGCCCCAGCATTTT	CAWSVQGWQPQHF
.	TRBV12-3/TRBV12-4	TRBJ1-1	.	TGTGCCAGCAGTTTTGCATCGAACACTGAAGCTCTCTTT	CASSFASNTEALF
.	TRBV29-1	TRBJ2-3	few	TGCAGCGCCACATACCCGGCCCGGGGGAGCACAGATACGCAGTATTTT	CSATYPARGSTDTQYF